The 10 T cell receptor beta chains given below trace back to one sample, sequenced in a study of blood T cell repertoires in COVID-19. Some clones are missing from TCRdb's copy, which holds only in-frame ones; the method was immunoSEQ multiplex PCR. This table holds about 250,000 clones, about 86% found once. Material for sequencing was PBMCs or T cells enriched from blood (not recorded which). All receptors derive from a man aged 50-60 years who had recovered from COVID-19.

The chain joins TRBV28 to TRBJ1-1; tentative D call: TRBD1 (5 bases). The germline CDR1 and CDR2 sequences are MDHEN and SYDVKM. CDR3 length: 14 residues. V lost 6 bases and J 0 bases, leaving 11 bases between the germline ends. The chain's CDR3 is CASRPGGVNTEAFF. The CDR3 DNA sequence: TGTGCCAGCAGACCCGGGGGGGTGAACACTGAAGCTTTCTTT.

J is TRBJ2-7 and V is TRBV3-1 (or the pseudogene TRBV3-2), with no clear D. V lost 3 bases and J 6 bases, leaving 12 bases between the germline ends. The CDR3 is made up of 13 amino acids. Germline assignment: CDR1 LGHDT and CDR2 YNNKEL (reference sequence). The CDR3 nucleotides read TGTGCCAGCAGCCACGGCATAGCCAGCGAGCAGTACTTC. Its translation: CASSHGIASEQYF.

CDR3 sequence reads: CASSPEEGNTIYF. The CDR3 region has the DNA TGTGCCAGCTCACCAGAGGAAGGAAACACCATATATTTT. This chain connects TRBV18 to TRBJ1-3; D is unresolved. Trimming took 2 bases from V and 4 from J, leaving 6 bases between them. The CDR3 consists of 13 residues. CDR1 and CDR2 (germline): KGHSH, LQKENI.

The chain joins TRBV7-9 to TRBJ1-3, with D possibly matching TRBD1 (6 bases). The CDR3 extends over 15 amino acids. Germline CDR1 and CDR2: SEHNR and FQNEAQ (reference sequence). V lost 1 base, J lost 2 bases, and 9 bases lay in between. This CDR3 reads CASSLVQGTGNTIYF. CDR3 DNA sequence: TGTGCCAGCAGCTTAGTCCAGGGGACTGGAAACACCATATATTTT.

The V and J genes are TRBV5-4 and TRBJ1-6, with 8 bases matching TRBD1. The J segment lost 10 bases and the V segment lost 0 bases, leaving 9 bases of the junction unmatched. The CDR3 consists of 16 residues. The germline CDR1 and CDR2 sequences are SGHNT and YYREEE (reference sequence). CDR3 residues: CASSLDPGTGGSPLHF. The DNA of the CDR3 is TGTGCCAGCAGCTTGGACCCAGGGACAGGAGGGTCACCCCTCCACTTT.

The chain uses TRBV18 and TRBJ2-7, with D unresolved. V was cut by 2 bases and J by 0 bases, with 8 bases left in between. This CDR3 is built from 14 residues. From germline, CDR1 is KGHSH and CDR2 LQKENI. This CDR3 is CASSPKELSYEQYF. The CDR3 coding sequence is TGTGCCAGCTCACCAAAGGAGCTCTCCTACGAGCAGTACTTC. The full variable domain, completed using reference TRBV18 and TRBJ2-7, is NAGVMQNPRHLVRRRGQEARLRCSPMKGHSHVYWYRQLPEEGLKFMVYLQKENIIDESGMPKERFSAEFPKEGPSILRIQQVVRGDSAAYFCASSPKELSYEQYFGPGTRLTVT.

V is TRBV9 and J is TRBJ1-2, with a possible D match to TRBD1 (6 bases). CDR1 and CDR2 (germline): SGDLS, YYNGEE. CDR3 length equals 16 residues. V lost 4 bases and J lost 1, with 17 bases in between. The CDR3 DNA follows: TGTGCCAGCAGCCCATTGCAGGGGCCTTTTAACTATGGCTACACCTTC. Amino acids: CASSPLQGPFNYGYTF.

Regarding this clone: A junction boundary mismatches the germline segment, possibly from a read error. The rearrangement uses TRBV7-7 and TRBJ2-2; 9 bases agree with TRBD2. CDR3 length: 18 amino acids. CDR1 is SSHAT, CDR2 FNYEAQ, per germline (reference sequence). This CDR3 reads CASSSTLSGGRGTGELFF. DNA of the CDR3: TGTGCTAGCAGCTCCACCCTTAGCGGGGGCCGGGGCACCGGGGAGCTGTTTTTT. Based on the CDR3 plus reference TRBV7-7 and TRBJ2-2, the full variable domain is GAGVSQSPRYKVTKRGQDVTLRCDPISSHATLYWYQQALGQGPEFLTYFNYEAQPDKSGLPSDRFSAERPEGSISTLTIQRTEQRDSAMYRCASSSTLSGGRGTGELFFGEGSRLTVL.

V gene TRBV3-1 (or the pseudogene TRBV3-2) combines with J gene TRBJ1-6; no reliable D call. Trimming cost V 4 bases and J 5 bases, with 15 bases left between them. Germline V gene lookup returns CDR1 LGHDT and CDR2 YNNKEL (reference sequence). The CDR3 consists of 16 residues. CDR3 DNA: TGTGCCAGCAGCCGACCGGCGGTCTACAATAATTCACCCCTCCACTTT. Protein: CASSRPAVYNNSPLHF.

This clone qualifies as medium-sized. DNA for the CDR3: TGCGCCAGCAGCCAAGAAGGGGGACAGGCGATCACAGATACGCAGTATTTT. Its protein is CASSQEGGQAITDTQYF. This chain links TRBV4-1 with TRBJ2-3; 8 nucleotides agree with TRBD1. Per the germline V gene, CDR1 is MGHRA and CDR2 is YSYEKL. This CDR3 comprises 17 residues. After removal of 0 bases from V and 2 bases from J, the junction contained 7 bases not matched to a gene.